This TCR beta chain was recorded in a study of CD8 T cells in Susac syndrome. Study-wide results and limits: The authors acknowledged that the study's TCR sequencing and HLA analysis involved relatively few individuals.

CD8+ and CD4+ T cells taken from blood had their TCR beta sequenced. Negative isolation was used for CD8+ and CD4+ T cells, and FACS enrichment was applied to TEMRA cells. Random-hexamer reverse transcription was applied to roughly 0.5 to 1 ug RNA. Amplification of TCR beta CDR3 was carried out by immunoSEQ multiplex PCR, which covered 54 Vbeta and 13 Jbeta segments. TCRdb re-called the immunoSEQ multiplex PCR reads through MiXCR, storing one row per CDR3 protein. Among approximately 130,000 distinct CDR3 sequences listed, around 91% were seen once. V was trimmed by 8 bases and J by 2 bases, leaving 19 bases between them. Germline CDR1 SGHRS, CDR2 YFSETQ. This CDR3 region has 15 residues. Comment on this clonotype: No antigen is known for it.

This sequence joins TRBV5-1 and TRBJ1-1; D gene ambiguous. The sequence came from a human donor with multiple sclerosis. The sequenced sample was CD8+ T cells from PBMCs. The DNA of the CDR3 is TGCGCCAGAAATGAGGACCGAAGATCCAACACTGAAGCTTTCTTT. Translation: CARNEDRRSNTEAFF. The full variable domain, with the rest looked up from reference TRBV5-1 and TRBJ1-1, is KAGVTQTPRYLIKTRGQQVTLSCSPISGHRSVSWYQQTPGQGLQFLFEYFSETQRNKGNFPGRFSGRQFSNSRSEMNVSTLELGDSALYLCARNEDRRSNTEAFFGQGTRLTVV.